This entry concerns a single T cell receptor beta chain. This clone occurred a few times. Its cognate antigen has yet to be identified. One base away there is no much larger clone; base qualities are not given. The data derive from a study of T cells after posttransplantation cyclophosphamide (dated by TCRdb to about 2016). Regarding the research as a whole: The study tracked T cell repertoire reconstitution by TRB sequencing after myeloablative bone marrow transplantation using posttransplantation cyclophosphamide as GVHD prophylaxis. Samples from around 40 PTCy-treated patients and about 17 related bone marrow donors of those patients were subjected to antigen receptor sequencing. Blood from all 35 or so PTCy patients who had 1-year posttransplant specimens underwent TRB sequencing. TRB sequencing was also done on up to about 3 additional blood samples from 2 to 5.2 years after transplant in 3 patients, and on pretransplant blood from a handful of patients. Because TRA and TRB clonality correlated tightly in roughly ten samples, later TCR analyses were limited to TRB. Public TRB sequences were queried against a database of over 3,600 sequences associated with responses to pathogens, tumor antigens, self-antigens and alloantigens. General study outcomes and caveats: Across roughly 49 patients, TRB clonality was highly associated with recipient CMV seropositivity and CMV reactivation, and diversity in PTCy patients was similar to diversity in CNI/methotrexate controls. Donor-recipient similarity was low at 1-2 months but rose over the first year, and later blood repertoires were often dominated by donor CD8+ memory clones. The TRB repertoires of T cells infiltrating skin or GI tract showed only limited overlap with the TRB repertoires of T cells in blood.

Genomic DNA was used for TRB sequencing, which was performed with the immunoSEQ assay at survey resolution or with the hsTCRB kit. Regarding the original processing steps: The immunoSEQ software handled initial read processing, and the LymphoSeq R package was used for repertoire analyses. Clonality was computed as 1 minus normalized Shannon entropy; Gini coefficient was also calculated for each TRB dataset. To infer phenotypes in unsorted samples, TRB sequences from sorted subsets of the recipient or donor were mapped onto unsorted samples from the same recipient. TCRdb took over this immuneACCESS table, retaining in-frame rearrangements with V and J assigned. Such tables are incomplete; in checked studies, under half of the missing clones stem from an unresolved V gene, and the remainder is unexplained. The V and J calls and clone size come from that table; D and trimming were worked out from the DNA. A total of under 3,500 clones appear in this sample, about 80% of them only once. 20% to 25% of the sample lies in the top ten.

The germline ends are 19 bases apart after V is trimmed by 0 bases and J by 8 bases. The CDR3, cysteine through phenylalanine, is 17 amino acids long. Only the CDR3 portion is preserved as DNA: 51 bases, with reading frame beginning at the first base. CDR1 LGHNA and CDR2 YSLEER are derived from the germline V gene. Mononuclear cells from peripheral blood and bone marrow were separated by Ficoll-Hypaque density centrifugation and then cryopreserved. CD4+ and CD8+ T cells, including naive and memory subsets, were sorted by FACS using a FACSAria II. The receptor chain draws on TRBV4-3 and TRBJ1-4, and perhaps TRBD1 as D gene, on 6 matching bases. Source material: CD8+ T cells sorted from bone marrow. This TCR was recovered from a woman in her fifties or sixties in good health, CMV-negative, and a related stem cell transplant donor. The sequence in DNA is TGCGCCAGCAGCCAAGAGGTGGACAGAGCGTCTGGCGAAAAACTGTTTTTT. This encodes CASSQEVDRASGEKLFF.